One sample yielded the 18 T cell receptor beta chains listed below, sequenced in a study of shared clonotypes between healthy human individuals. Libraries were prepared by immunoSEQ multiplex PCR; TCRdb keeps only in-frame clonotypes and omits some of them. The data show about 2.1 million clones, with around 95% seen just once and about 1.7% held by the top ten. CD8 cells classed as naive were CD45RO-negative and positively selected for CCR7, excluding terminally differentiated effector memory CD45RA+ cells. Material for sequencing was naive CD8+ T cells from PBMCs. The source is a man aged 18 to 29 in good health. Some clones in this sample may be carry-over from other donors' samples.

The chain carries TRBV27 and TRBJ2-7; 7 nucleotides line up with TRBD2. This CDR3 comprises 15 residues. CDR1 is MNHEY and CDR2 is SMNVEV in the germline V gene (reference sequence). With V trimmed by 0 bases and J by 2 bases, 4 bases remained unmatched. Written as DNA, the CDR3 is TGTGCCAGCAGTTTATCGCGGGAGATGGCCTACGAGCAGTACTTC. Protein product: CASSLSREMAYEQYF.

This clone was detected only a few times. The rearrangement links TRBV9 to TRBJ2-7; a weak D match, TRBD1 (5 bases). Per germline, CDR1 SGDLS and CDR2 YYNGEE. The length of the CDR3 is 13 residues. V shed 0 bases and J shed 3 bases, with 7 bases lying between them. The CDR3 coding sequence is TGTGCCAGCAGCGTAGAGGACAACTACGAGCAGTACTTC. It codes for CASSVEDNYEQYF.

V gene TRBV28 combines with J gene TRBJ2-7; 10 bases are shared with TRBD2. From germline, CDR1 is MDHEN and CDR2 SYDVKM. The CDR3 consists of 17 residues. V shed 6 bases, J shed 3 bases, and the junction held 14 bases outside the gene matches. This CDR3 reads CASSPPREREGVYEQYF. The CDR3 bases are TGTGCCAGCAGCCCCCCGAGGGAGCGGGAGGGTGTCTACGAGCAGTACTTC.

V gene TRBV4-2 combines with J gene TRBJ1-5; D is undetermined. Germline V lookup: CDR1 LGHNA, CDR2 YNFKEQ. Trimming took 2 bases from V and 3 from J, leaving 23 bases between them. This CDR3 contains 19 residues. CDR3 region: CASSQNLHPGRYTNQPQHF. For the CDR3, the DNA is TGTGCCAGCAGCCAAAACCTACACCCCGGACGGTATACCAATCAGCCCCAGCATTTT.

The V gene is TRBV9, the J gene TRBJ1-1; 9 bases map to TRBD1. Germline CDR1 reads SGDLS; CDR2 reads YYNGEE. This CDR3 is built from 18 residues. Trimming cost V 4 bases and J 0 bases; bases outside gene matches: 13. CDR3 amino acids: CASSPYTPGQGMNTEAFF. As DNA, the CDR3 is TGTGCCAGCAGCCCATATACCCCGGGACAGGGCATGAACACTGAAGCTTTCTTT.

The chain links TRBV29-1 to TRBJ2-3, with 12 bases fitting TRBD2. The CDR3 covers 14 residues. Germline CDR1 is SQVTM and CDR2 is ANQGSEA. V lost 7 bases and J lost 6; bases outside the gene matches: 8. The CDR3 DNA follows: TGCAGCGACTCTAGCGGGAGGGGTATGGATACGCAGTATTTT. It translates to CSDSSGRGMDTQYF.

This chain uses TRBV18 with TRBJ2-2; D is ambiguous. V shed 3 bases and J shed 7 bases, with 12 bases lying between them. Germline lookup yields CDR1 KGHSH and CDR2 LQKENI. The CDR3 is made up of 14 amino acids. This chain's CDR3 is CASSPNGVHGELFF. In DNA form, the CDR3 reads TGTGCCAGCTCACCTAATGGCGTTCACGGGGAGCTGTTTTTT.

The chain has TRBV27 and TRBJ1-5; maybe TRBD1 (5 bases). V shed 6 bases and J shed 0 bases, with 12 bases lying between them. There are 15 residues in the CDR3. Germline CDR1 and CDR2: MNHEY and SMNVEV (reference sequence). Here the CDR3 reads CASRGGLHSNQPQHF. The CDR3 DNA reads as TGTGCCAGCAGGGGGGGACTGCATAGCAATCAGCCCCAGCATTTT.

The chain combines TRBV25-1 with TRBJ2-7, with D possibly being TRBD1 (5 bases). The ends were cut back, 3 bases at V and 0 bases at J, with 6 bases in the middle. CDR1 is MGHDK and CDR2 is SYGVNS in the germline V gene. The CDR3 loop spans 13 amino acids. The CDR3 DNA follows: TGTGCCAGCAGTGACGACAGCTCCTACGAGCAGTACTTC. Residues: CASSDDSSYEQYF.

This chain connects TRBV25-1 to TRBJ2-2; 8 positions agree with TRBD1. This CDR3 spans 14 amino acids. Germline V lookup: CDR1 MGHDK, CDR2 SYGVNS. With V trimmed by 3 bases and J by 8 bases, 5 bases remained unmatched. DNA for the CDR3: TGTGCCAGCAGTGACAGGGGGCAGGCAGGGGAGCTGTTTTTT. It encodes CASSDRGQAGELFF.

This clone was counted only a few times. The same CDR3 arises from other DNA sequences in this sample as well. V is TRBV19 and J is TRBJ2-1; no reliable D call. CDR1 LNHDA and CDR2 SQIVND come from the germline V gene (reference sequence). The V and J ends lost 6 bases and 7 bases respectively, with 10 bases between them. The CDR3 runs 12 residues. As DNA, the CDR3 is TGTGCCAGTAGCCGGATTAGGAATGAGCAGTTCTTC. Residues: CASSRIRNEQFF.

About this clone itself: The same CDR3 can be traced to other DNA sequences in this sample. The CDR3 bases are TGTGCCAGCAGCCCCGGGGGGTTACAAGAGACCCAGTACTTC. Translating gives CASSPGGLQETQYF. J is TRBJ2-5 and V is TRBV9, with 7 bases that match TRBD2. The germline V gene has CDR1 SGDLS and CDR2 YYNGEE. Trimming removed 4 bases from V and 2 bases from J; junction bases left unmatched: 5. The CDR3 sequence is 14 residues long.

The rearrangement uses TRBV28 and TRBJ2-7; D gene uncertain. From germline, CDR1 is MDHEN and CDR2 SYDVKM. This CDR3 has 14 amino acids. The V and J ends lost 3 bases and 5 bases respectively, with 14 bases between them. The CDR3 bases are TGTGCCAGCAGTTTTAACGCTAACGTGGACGAGCAGTACTTC. Encoded protein: CASSFNANVDEQYF.

Points on this clone: The same CDR3 arises from other DNA sequences in this sample as well. The chain has TRBV27 and TRBJ2-7; 7 nucleotides line up with TRBD1. The V segment lost 2 bases and the J segment 2 bases; nucleotides outside the gene matches: 3. Germline CDR1 MNHEY, CDR2 SMNVEV (reference sequence). The CDR3 runs to 14 residues. CDR3 nucleotide sequence: TGTGCCAGCAGTTTAAGGGGGCCTACCTACGAGCAGTACTTC. Amino acids: CASSLRGPTYEQYF.

V gene TRBV4-3 combines with J gene TRBJ2-5; 11 bases are a match to TRBD2. The CDR3 consists of 16 residues. The V segment lost 0 bases and the J segment 7 bases; nucleotides outside the gene matches: 7. Germline CDR1 is LGHNA and CDR2 is YSLEER. The CDR3 loop is CASSQEVLAGEGTQYF. CDR3 nucleotide sequence: TGCGCCAGCAGCCAAGAAGTACTAGCGGGAGAGGGGACCCAGTACTTC.

This clone was detected once. This chain uses TRBV4-1 with TRBJ2-1; TRBD2 might be the D (7 bases). Trimming removed 5 bases at V and 8 bases at J, with 19 bases between. Germline lookup yields CDR1 MGHRA and CDR2 YSYEKL. The CDR3 loop spans 15 amino acids. In DNA form, the CDR3 reads TGCGCCAGCAGCGCCGACCCGGGGGGCGGGTATGAGCAGTTCTTC. It encodes CASSADPGGGYEQFF.

This chain uses TRBV27 with TRBJ2-2; 9 bases are a match to TRBD1. V lost 0 bases and J lost 3; bases outside the gene matches: 11. The CDR3 spans 19 residues. The germline V gene has CDR1 MNHEY and CDR2 SMNVEV (reference sequence). This CDR3 is CASSLSQTTGGVYTGELFF. Here the CDR3 DNA reads TGTGCCAGCAGTTTATCGCAAACTACAGGGGGCGTATACACCGGGGAGCTGTTTTTT.

V and J are TRBV13 and TRBJ2-7; TRBD2 aligns across 9 bases. Germline CDR1 is PRHDT and CDR2 is FYEKMQ (reference sequence). The V segment lost 5 bases and the J segment 1 base; nucleotides outside the gene matches: 3. The CDR3 spans 14 residues. The CDR3 DNA reads as TGTGCCAGCAGCCGACTAGCGGTATCCTACGAGCAGTACTTC. The encoded protein is CASSRLAVSYEQYF.